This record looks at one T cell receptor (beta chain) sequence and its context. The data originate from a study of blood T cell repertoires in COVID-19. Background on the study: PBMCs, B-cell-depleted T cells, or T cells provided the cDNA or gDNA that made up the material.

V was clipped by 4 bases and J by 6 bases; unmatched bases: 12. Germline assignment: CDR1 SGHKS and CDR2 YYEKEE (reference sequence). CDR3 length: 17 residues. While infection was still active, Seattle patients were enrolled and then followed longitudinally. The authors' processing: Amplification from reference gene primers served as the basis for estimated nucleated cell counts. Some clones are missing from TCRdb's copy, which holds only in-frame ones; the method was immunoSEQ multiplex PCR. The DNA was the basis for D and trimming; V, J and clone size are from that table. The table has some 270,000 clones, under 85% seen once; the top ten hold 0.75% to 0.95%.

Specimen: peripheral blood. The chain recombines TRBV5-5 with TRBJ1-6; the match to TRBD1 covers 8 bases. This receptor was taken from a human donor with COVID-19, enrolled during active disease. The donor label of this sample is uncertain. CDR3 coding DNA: TGTGCCAGCAGCGTTGGGGGCTATGGACAGGGTAATTCACCCCTCCACTTT. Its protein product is CASSVGGYGQGNSPLHF.